These 26 T cell receptor beta chains came from one sample sequenced in a study of response to subunit inactivated influenza vaccine. Each CDR3 protein is one row after TCRdb ran MiXCR on the RT-PCR reads. The repertoire has roughly 550,000 distinct CDR3 sequences, roughly 25% of them found once; the top ten carry 2.8%. Separately, the same data were catalogued under a study of T cells expressing NK-cell markers. From that second work: 5'RACE template switching with UMIs generated TCR beta cDNA.

This sample comprised CD4+ T cells sorted from PBMCs, obtained 11 to 12 days after vaccination. These receptors all come from a man in his fifties or sixties who received an inactivated influenza vaccine.

The rearrangement joins TRBV29-1 to TRBJ2-4, with 7 bases aligning to TRBD2. The CDR3 is made up of 15 amino acids. Germline V gene lookup returns CDR1 SQVTM and CDR2 ANQGSEA. With 6 bases clipped from V and 5 bases from J, the junction kept 13 bases outside the gene matches. The CDR3 spells CSVGDLAGVENIQYF. CDR3 in DNA: TGCAGCGTCGGAGACTTGGCGGGAGTAGAAAACATTCAGTACTTC.

This clonotype was found a few times. The chain combines TRBV27 with TRBJ2-1, with a tentative D call TRBD2 (6 bases). This CDR3 has 18 residues. Trimming shortened V by 2 bases and J by 5 bases, and 22 bases separated the two germline ends. The germline V gene has CDR1 MNHEY and CDR2 SMNVEV (reference sequence). The CDR3 here is CASSLEASALTYNNEQFF. In DNA, the CDR3 is TGTGCCAGCAGTTTAGAGGCTAGCGCCTTGACGTACAACAATGAGCAGTTCTTC.

This clonotype was detected a few times. The rearrangement uses TRBV20-1 and TRBJ2-5, with D possibly matching TRBD1 (6 bases). Trimming removed 5 bases from V and 2 bases from J, with 24 bases in between. Germline V lookup: CDR1 DFQATT, CDR2 SNEGSKA (reference sequence). The CDR3 consists of 17 residues. The CDR3: CSAASPNTGIGQETQYF. CDR3 nucleotides: TGCAGTGCTGCTAGTCCAAATACAGGGATTGGACAAGAGACCCAGTACTTC.

DNA for the CDR3: TGTGCCAGCGAAAGGACCACCCAAGGGGGTGCCCAGTACTTC. This gives the protein CASERTTQGGAQYF. The chain employs TRBV6-2 or TRBV6-3 and TRBJ2-5, with D possibly TRBD1 on 6 matching bases. Germline V gene sequence: CDR1 MNHEY, CDR2 SVGEGT. The CDR3 covers 14 residues. V lost 8 bases and J lost 9, with 22 bases in between.

Only a few counts were recorded for this clonotype. The chain recombines TRBV3-1 with TRBJ1-2; 7 positions agree with TRBD1. CDR3 length: 14 amino acids. Germline values: CDR1 LGHDT, CDR2 YNNKEL (reference sequence). V shed 8 bases and J 4 bases; nucleotides not matched to a gene: 10. The CDR3 reads CASPQGVIPYGYTF. The DNA of the CDR3 is TGTGCCAGCCCTCAGGGGGTAATCCCCTATGGCTACACCTTC.

The chain recombines TRBV29-1 with TRBJ2-3; no firm D call. CDR3 length equals 13 residues. Between the trimmed V and J ends, which lost 5 bases and 2 bases, there was a span of 11 bases. Looked up from germline, CDR1 is SQVTM and CDR2 is ANQGSEA. The CDR3 region is CSVSYRDTDTQYF. CDR3 nucleotide sequence: TGCAGCGTTTCATATAGAGACACAGATACGCAGTATTTT.

This clonotype was seen repeatedly, ten times or more. The chain couples TRBV5-5 to TRBJ1-1; D unclear. Per germline, CDR1 SGHKS and CDR2 YYEKEE (reference sequence). V was trimmed by 4 bases and J by 1 base, leaving 11 bases between them. The CDR3 totals 14 residues. The CDR3 sequence: CASSPTWANTEAFF. The CDR3, as DNA: TGTGCCAGCAGCCCCACGTGGGCGAACACTGAAGCTTTCTTT.

This clonotype was seen repeatedly, ten times or more. The CDR3 spells CSVRRGRAFF. The CDR3 coding sequence is TGCAGCGTTCGGCGGGGTCGCGCTTTCTTT. The chain has TRBV29-1 and TRBJ1-1; D is unresolved. V was shortened by 5 bases and J by 11 bases, with 12 bases between the two germline ends. The CDR3 contains 10 residues. CDR1 is SQVTM and CDR2 is ANQGSEA in the germline V gene. The entire variable domain, with the rest obtained from reference TRBV29-1 and TRBJ1-1, is as follows: SAVISQKPSRDICQRGTSLTIQCQVDSQVTMMFWYRQQPGQSLTLIATANQGSEATYESGFVIDKFPISRPNLTFSTLTVSNMSPEDSSIYLCSVRRGRAFFGQGTRLTVV.

This sequence joins TRBV5-1 and TRBJ2-3; D might be TRBD1 (7 bases). Deletions cut 7 bases from V and 4 bases from J, with 16 bases between. Looked up from germline, CDR1 is SGHRS and CDR2 is YFSETQ. CDR3 length: 14 residues. CDR3 sequence reads: CASADRAGSDTQYF. The CDR3 DNA sequence: TGCGCCAGCGCCGACAGGGCGGGGTCAGATACGCAGTATTTT. Looking up the rest from reference TRBV5-1 and TRBJ2-3 gives the full variable domain: KAGVTQTPRYLIKTRGQQVTLSCSPISGHRSVSWYQQTPGQGLQFLFEYFSETQRNKGNFPGRFSGRQFSNSRSEMNVSTLELGDSALYLCASADRAGSDTQYFGPGTRLTVL.

The V gene is TRBV21-1, the J gene TRBJ1-1. TRBV21-1 is reported as a pseudogene. CDR3 length equals 16 residues. As DNA, the CDR3 is TGTGCCAGCAGCAAGAAGGAGGGCAGGAGGAACACTGAAGCTTTCTTT. It codes for CASSKKEGRRNTEAFF.

In its sample, this clonotype was seen many times. The V gene is TRBV5-1, the J gene TRBJ2-3; D not resolved. CDR1 is SGHRS and CDR2 is YFSETQ in the germline V gene. Trimming cost V 3 bases and J 2 bases, with 4 bases left between them. The CDR3 is 12 amino acids. The chain's CDR3 is CASSSLTDTQYF. CDR3 coding DNA: TGCGCCAGCAGCTCCCTCACAGATACGCAGTATTTT.

The chain couples TRBV9 to TRBJ2-2; TRBD2 aligns across 8 bases. Germline CDR1 reads SGDLS; CDR2 reads YYNGEE. This CDR3 spans 16 amino acids. J gave up 5 bases and V 2 bases, and 8 bases lay outside the gene matches. The CDR3 DNA follows: TGTGCCAGCAGCGTTGGGGGCGGGAGGACGACCGGGGAGCTGTTTTTT. Its translation is CASSVGGGRTTGELFF.

Only one count was recorded for this clonotype. The chain joins TRBV30 to TRBJ1-2; the D is unclear. The CDR3 covers 12 residues. From germline, CDR1 is GTSNPN and CDR2 SVGIG (reference sequence). Trimming stripped 1 base from V and 4 bases from J, with 7 bases between. The CDR3 nucleotides read TGTGCCTGGAGTGCCGGGGTCTATGGCTACACCTTC. Amino acid sequence: CAWSAGVYGYTF.

CDR3 loop: CASSLQDFQETQYF. The CDR3 nucleotides read TGTGCCAGCAGCTTGCAGGACTTCCAAGAGACCCAGTACTTC. The J gene is TRBJ2-5, the V gene TRBV5-5; possibly TRBD2 for D (5 bases). In germline, CDR1 is SGHKS, CDR2 YYEKEE (reference sequence). The V end lost 1 base, the J end lost 1 base, and 8 bases lay between the germline ends. CDR3 length: 14 residues.

The chain joins TRBV6-5 to TRBJ2-2; tentative D call: TRBD1 (5 bases). V shed 0 bases and J shed 6 bases, with 14 bases lying between them. Germline CDR1 is MNHEY and CDR2 is SVGAGI. This CDR3 is 16 amino acids long. As DNA, the CDR3 is TGTGCCAGCAGTTACTCGGGCAGGGTGGGCGCCGGGGAGCTGTTTTTT. Translating it yields CASSYSGRVGAGELFF.

This chain connects TRBV7-6 to TRBJ2-3; TRBD2 agrees at 12 bases. From germline, CDR1 is SGHVS and CDR2 FNYEAQ. With V trimmed by 5 bases and J by 2 bases, 8 bases remained unmatched. This CDR3 is 17 amino acids long. The chain's CDR3 is CASSLRGLAGFTDTQYF. The CDR3 nucleotides are TGTGCCAGCAGCCTACGTGGACTAGCGGGATTCACAGATACGCAGTATTTT.

V is TRBV6-1 and J is TRBJ2-7; perhaps TRBD1 as D (5 bases). Germline-derived CDR1 and CDR2 are MNHNS and SASEGT. Trimming pared 8 bases from V and 0 bases from J, leaving 8 bases between. The CDR3 covers 12 residues. The CDR3 DNA reads TGTGCCAGCTGCGACAGCTCCTACGAGCAGTACTTC. Translating gives CASCDSSYEQYF.

The chain recombines TRBV5-1 with TRBJ2-7, with 9 bases identical to TRBD2. CDR1 is SGHRS, CDR2 YFSETQ, per germline. With 1 base clipped from V and 1 base from J, the junction kept 6 bases outside the gene matches. There are 16 residues in the CDR3. The chain's CDR3 is CASSLLAGAKSYEQYF. The CDR3, as DNA: TGCGCCAGCAGCTTGTTAGCGGGAGCTAAGTCCTACGAGCAGTACTTC.

This clonotype was detected only a few times. V usage is TRBV6-2 or TRBV6-3 and J usage is TRBJ2-7; D might be TRBD1 (5 bases). CDR1 is MNHEY and CDR2 is SVGEGT in the germline V gene. The ends were cut back, 7 bases at V and 0 bases at J, with 22 bases in the middle. CDR3 size: 17 residues. This chain's CDR3 is CASNHQELTVPSYEQYF. The CDR3 nucleotides read TGTGCCAGCAATCACCAGGAGTTGACAGTGCCCTCCTACGAGCAGTACTTC.

This sequence joins TRBV12-3 or TRBV12-4 and TRBJ2-2; D is perhaps TRBD1 or TRBD2 (5 bases each). Trimming cost V 3 bases and J 7 bases, with 12 bases left between them. This CDR3 contains 14 residues. In nucleotides, the CDR3 is TGTGCCAGCAGTTTGAAACGGGGCCACGGGGAGCTGTTTTTT. Its translation: CASSLKRGHGELFF.

The chain has TRBV9 and TRBJ1-2, with TRBD1 as a possible D gene (6 bases). Germline CDR1 is SGDLS and CDR2 is YYNGEE. V lost 1 base and J lost 6, with 10 bases in between. The CDR3 covers 13 residues. CDR3: CASSVQQGHGYTF. CDR3 bases: TGTGCCAGCAGCGTACAACAGGGCCATGGCTACACCTTC. Full variable domain (missing parts from reference TRBV9 and TRBJ1-2): DSGVTQTPKHLITATGQRVTLRCSPRSGDLSVYWYQQSLDQGLQFLIQYYNGEERAKGNILERFSAQQFPDLHSELNLSSLELGDSALYFCASSVQQGHGYTFGSGTRLTVV.

V and J are TRBV2 and TRBJ2-7; D may be TRBD1 or TRBD2 (5 bases each). The CDR3 is made up of 14 amino acids. Germline-derived CDR1 and CDR2 are SNHLY and FYNNEI. V was shortened by 3 bases and J by 5 bases, with 14 bases between the two germline ends. DNA of the CDR3: TGTGCCAGCAGTGAGGGACCGGTCGTCAACGAGCAGTACTTC. Protein sequence: CASSEGPVVNEQYF.

The V and J genes are TRBV7-2 and TRBJ2-3; D might be TRBD1 (8 bases). From germline, CDR1 is SGHTA and CDR2 FQGNSA. CDR3 size: 15 residues. Trimming stripped 2 bases from V and 3 bases from J, with 12 bases between. In DNA form, the CDR3 reads TGTGCCAGCAGCTTAACAGGGGGGGAAACAGATACGCAGTATTTT. This codes for CASSLTGGETDTQYF.

This chain uses TRBV20-1 with TRBJ2-7; the D gene is possibly TRBD1 (6 bases). The germline CDR1 and CDR2 sequences are DFQATT and SNEGSKA (reference sequence). This CDR3 region has 15 residues. V lost 3 bases and J lost 2, with 17 bases in between. The CDR3 loop reads CSARRGAQGPYEQYF. CDR3 in DNA: TGCAGTGCTAGGCGTGGGGCGCAGGGGCCCTACGAGCAGTACTTC.

The chain uses TRBV4-1 and TRBJ1-3; D not resolved. The CDR3 runs 16 residues. Looked up from germline, CDR1 is MGHRA and CDR2 is YSYEKL. The V and J ends lost 2 bases and 0 bases respectively, with 11 bases between them. For the CDR3, the DNA is TGCGCCAGCAGCCAATCGCGCGGAAACTCTGGAAACACCATATATTTT. It encodes CASSQSRGNSGNTIYF.

This chain joins TRBV29-1 and TRBJ1-1; perhaps TRBD1 as D (5 bases). The CDR3 is made up of 14 amino acids. V was trimmed by 5 bases and J by 1 base, leaving 14 bases between them. CDR1 and CDR2 (germline): SQVTM, ANQGSEA. The CDR3 loop is CSVWGEGRNTEAFF. The CDR3 DNA reads TGCAGCGTTTGGGGGGAAGGCCGGAACACTGAAGCTTTCTTT.